This T cell receptor (beta chain) was identified during a study of blood T cell repertoires in COVID-19. At the level of the study: Material from acute and convalescent COVID-19 was sourced from the United States, Italy and Spain.

Generated by immunoSEQ multiplex PCR, the TCRdb table keeps only in-frame clones and is missing some. The sample consists of approximately 220,000 clones, roughly 80% of them appearing once. The sequenced sample consisted of peripheral blood. This sequence was found in a woman aged 55-69 years who had recovered from COVID-19.

In DNA form, the CDR3 reads TGTGCCAGCAGCTTAGGACAGGACTCCTACGAGCAGTACTTC. Translation: CASSLGQDSYEQYF. The chain links TRBV6-5 to TRBJ2-7; the match to TRBD1 covers 7 bases. The CDR3 is 14 residues long. J lost 0 bases, V lost 6 bases, and 5 bases had no gene match. Germline V gene sequence: CDR1 MNHEY, CDR2 SVGAGI.